Following are 25 T cell receptor beta chains from one sample sequenced in a study of cytomegalovirus exposure and HLA in healthy donors. Researchers ran the PCR with 60 Vbeta and 13 Jbeta primers. Sequencing was performed with immunoSEQ multiplex PCR; in TCRdb, only in-frame clones are kept and a portion is missing. Of about 110,000 clones detected, approximately 80% appear once; the ten largest clones hold roughly 6.2%. The sequenced sample was PBMCs. The source is a man aged 25-40 years in good health and CMV-seropositive.

The chain combines TRBV28 with TRBJ2-7; possible D gene TRBD2, 6 bases. Per the germline V gene, CDR1 is MDHEN and CDR2 is SYDVKM. The CDR3 is 13 residues long. Trimming removed 8 bases at V and 6 bases at J, with 17 bases between. CDR3 amino acids: CASAGRLRGEQYF. In nucleotides, the CDR3 is TGTGCCAGCGCGGGACGGCTACGCGGCGAGCAGTACTTC.

V gene TRBV7-2 combines with J gene TRBJ2-5; no definite D call. The DNA end favors TRBJ2-7, so the J call may be wrong. The CDR3 is 14 residues long. Germline V lookup: CDR1 SGHTA, CDR2 FQGNSA. The CDR3 spells CASSPRLGSYEQYF. DNA for the CDR3: TGTGCCAGCAGCCCCCGTCTAGGATCCTACGAGCAGTACTTC.

This clone was detected a few times. The rearrangement uses TRBV6-1 and TRBJ1-1; TRBD1 matches at 7 bases. Germline V gene data show CDR1 as MNHNS and CDR2 as SASEGT. V lost 4 bases to trimming and J lost 1 base; unmatched junction nucleotides: 3. The length of the CDR3 is 14 residues. The CDR3 here is CASSVGQRNTEAFF. As DNA, the CDR3 is TGTGCCAGCAGTGTGGGACAGCGGAACACTGAAGCTTTCTTT.

V is TRBV25-1 and J is TRBJ1-3, with D perhaps matching TRBD1 (5 bases). Trimming stripped 2 bases from V and 1 base from J, with 15 bases between. This CDR3 comprises 17 residues. CDR1 MGHDK and CDR2 SYGVNS come from the germline V gene. CDR3 in DNA: TGTGCCAGCAGTGAAAGGTTGACAGTAGATTCTGGAAACACCATATATTTT. This gives the protein CASSERLTVDSGNTIYF.

This clone has just a few counts. V is TRBV27 and J is TRBJ2-7, with TRBD2 matching 9 bases. The CDR3 spans 15 residues. Germline V CDR1 and CDR2: MNHEY, SMNVEV (reference sequence). Trimming cost V 6 bases and J 1 base; bases outside gene matches: 7. The CDR3 nucleotides read TGTGCCAGCAGCCTGCGGGAGGGGAAATCCTACGAGCAGTACTTC. Translated: CASSLREGKSYEQYF.

The rearrangement uses TRBV25-1 and TRBJ1-2, with TRBD1 as a possible D gene (5 bases). Germline V gene sequence: CDR1 MGHDK, CDR2 SYGVNS. The ends were cut back, 2 bases at V and 5 bases at J, with 12 bases in the middle. This CDR3 is 14 amino acids long. The DNA of the CDR3 is TGTGCCAGCAGTGAAGGCGGGGACTTGTATGGCTACACCTTC. This codes for CASSEGGDLYGYTF.

The chain is built from TRBV12-5 and TRBJ1-1, with no clear D. The germline V and J ends were trimmed by 1 base and 0 bases, with 9 bases remaining between them. Germline V gene sequence: CDR1 LGHNT, CDR2 FRNRAP. The CDR3 sequence is 15 residues long. CDR3 residues: CASGLAVGVNTEAFF. The CDR3 DNA follows: TGTGCTAGTGGTTTGGCGGTGGGCGTGAACACTGAAGCTTTCTTT.

V gene TRBV9 combines with J gene TRBJ2-3, with D perhaps matching TRBD2 (6 bases). Germline values: CDR1 SGDLS, CDR2 YYNGEE. The CDR3 totals 14 residues. V lost 6 bases and J 6 bases, leaving 17 bases between the germline ends. The CDR3 DNA reads as TGTGCCAGCACCCCAGGTGGAGGGTCGGATACGCAGTATTTT. Its translation is CASTPGGGSDTQYF.

This rearrangement joins TRBV10-2 to TRBJ1-2; 10 bases align to TRBD1. Germline V gives CDR1 WSHSY, CDR2 SAAADI. This CDR3 has 13 amino acids. Trimming removed 2 bases from V and 10 bases from J; junction bases left unmatched: 4. The CDR3 spells CASSETDRGPYTF. CDR3 coding DNA: TGCGCCAGCAGTGAGACAGACAGGGGGCCCTACACCTTC.

The rearrangement uses TRBV6-1 and TRBJ2-2; 11 bases line up with TRBD2. Germline CDR1 reads MNHNS; CDR2 reads SASEGT. With V trimmed by 5 bases and J by 3 bases, 2 bases remained unmatched. CDR3 size: 15 residues. The CDR3 reads CASSWGLADTGELFF. The CDR3 region has the DNA TGTGCCAGCAGTTGGGGACTAGCGGACACCGGGGAGCTGTTTTTT.

On this clone itself: At one boundary the junction diverges from the germline segment, which might be a read error. The chain recombines TRBV7-9 with TRBJ2-7, with 11 bases fitting TRBD1. This CDR3 region has 15 residues. Germline lookup yields CDR1 SEHNR and CDR2 FQNEAQ (reference sequence). CDR3 region: CSSIPPGQGVGEQYF. The CDR3 bases are TGTTCCAGCATCCCTCCGGGACAGGGGGTGGGGGAGCAGTACTTC.

The V and J genes are TRBV27 and TRBJ2-1, with 8 bases matching TRBD2. The CDR3 runs 15 residues. Trimming took 7 bases from V and 4 from J; bases not matched to a gene: 9. Looked up from germline, CDR1 is MNHEY and CDR2 is SMNVEV (reference sequence). The CDR3 region has the DNA TGTGCCAGCACCAGCGGGTCTAGCGGGTACAATGAGCAGTTCTTC. As protein: CASTSGSSGYNEQFF.

V and J are TRBV29-1 and TRBJ2-7; maybe TRBD1 (6 bases). Germline V gene data show CDR1 as SQVTM and CDR2 as ANQGSEA. The V gene lost 5 bases and the J gene lost 3 bases, with 8 bases spanning the gap. The CDR3 has 11 residues. Written as DNA, the CDR3 is TGCAGCGTTCGGGACAACTACGAGCAGTACTTC. Amino acid sequence: CSVRDNYEQYF.

This clone was seen once. The chain links TRBV7-9 to TRBJ2-1, with 8 bases aligning to TRBD1. Germline CDR1 and CDR2: SEHNR and FQNEAQ (reference sequence). CDR3 length: 16 amino acids. V trimming: 1 base; J trimming: 7 bases; junction bases outside the gene matches: 9. This chain's CDR3 is CASSLGPGGASNEQFF. The CDR3, as DNA: TGTGCCAGCAGCTTAGGGCCAGGGGGCGCGAGTAATGAGCAGTTCTTC.

This clone was seen a few times. This chain connects TRBV5-1 to TRBJ2-7, with a weak D call TRBD2 (5 bases). V was shortened by 4 bases and J by 1 base, with 9 bases between the two germline ends. CDR3 length: 13 residues. Germline-derived CDR1 and CDR2 are SGHRS and YFSETQ. The CDR3 nucleotides are TGCGCCAGCAGCGCAGGACTTTCCTACGAGCAGTACTTC. Protein sequence: CASSAGLSYEQYF.

The V and J genes are TRBV7-8 and TRBJ1-6, with TRBD1 identical over 8 bases. J lost 4 bases, V lost 5 bases, and 4 bases had no gene match. CDR3 length equals 15 residues. Germline assignment: CDR1 SGHVS and CDR2 FQNEAQ. In DNA, the CDR3 is TGTGCCAGCAGCCCCAGGGGGCGGTATAATTCACCCCTCCACTTT. Amino acid sequence: CASSPRGRYNSPLHF. The full variable domain, its missing parts supplied by reference TRBV7-8 and TRBJ1-6, is GAGVSQSPRYKVAKRGQDVALRCDPISGHVSLFWYQQALGQGPEFLTYFQNEAQLDKSGLPSDRFFAERPEGSVSTLKIQRTQQEDSAVYLCASSPRGRYNSPLHFGNGTRLTVT.

The V and J genes are TRBV9 and TRBJ2-3; TRBD1 matches at 7 bases. Germline lookup yields CDR1 SGDLS and CDR2 YYNGEE. V lost 3 bases and J lost 0; bases outside the gene matches: 4. The CDR3 has 15 residues. The CDR3 reads CASSADRASTDTQYF. CDR3 DNA: TGTGCCAGCAGCGCAGACAGGGCTAGCACAGATACGCAGTATTTT.

The chain carries TRBV11-2 and TRBJ2-5; 15 positions match TRBD2. Germline V gives CDR1 SGHAT, CDR2 FQNNGV. The CDR3 is 17 residues long. Unmatched junction bases numbered 6, after V lost 5 bases and J lost 2 bases. CDR3 sequence reads: CASSHGTSGGTQETQYF. For the CDR3, the DNA is TGTGCCAGCAGCCACGGGACTAGCGGGGGGACACAAGAGACCCAGTACTTC. The complete variable domain, with remaining parts taken from reference TRBV11-2 and TRBJ2-5, reads EAGVAQSPRYKIIEKRQSVAFWCNPISGHATLYWYQQILGQGPKLLIQFQNNGVVDDSQLPKDRFSAERLKGVDSTLKIQPAKLEDSAVYLCASSHGTSGGTQETQYFGPGTRLLVL.

The genes are TRBV5-1 and TRBJ2-1, with D unresolved. Germline V gene sequence: CDR1 SGHRS, CDR2 YFSETQ. The CDR3 totals 14 residues. Trimming took off 4 bases at V and 5 bases at J, with 13 bases between the two ends. This CDR3 is CASSINTNNNEQFF. The CDR3 region has the DNA TGCGCCAGCAGCATTAACACCAACAACAATGAGCAGTTCTTC.

The rearrangement joins TRBV6-5 to TRBJ2-3; 7 positions match TRBD2. J was trimmed by 6 bases and V by 5 bases; bases with no gene match: 8. CDR1 and CDR2 from the germline V gene are MNHEY and SVGAGI. CDR3 length equals 14 residues. The CDR3 nucleotides read TGTGCCAGCAGTCGGACTAGAACTTCCGATACGCAGTATTTT. It yields the protein CASSRTRTSDTQYF.

This clone was recorded a few times. The chain links TRBV4-1 to TRBJ1-5; the D is unclear. Germline CDR1 is MGHRA and CDR2 is YSYEKL. Trimming took 0 bases from V and 4 from J, leaving 7 bases between them. The CDR3 is 14 residues long. Here the CDR3 DNA reads TGCGCCAGCAGCCAAGATCGAGTAAATCAGCCCCAGCATTTT. Translation gives CASSQDRVNQPQHF.

The chain carries TRBV18 and TRBJ2-2; TRBD1 might be the D (6 bases). CDR1 and CDR2 from the germline V gene are KGHSH and LQKENI. CDR3 length: 15 residues. With 2 bases removed from V and 3 bases from J, the gap between germline ends came to 10 bases. The CDR3 coding sequence is TGTGCCAGCTCACCATGGCCAGGGGACACCGGGGAGCTGTTTTTT. Translating gives CASSPWPGDTGELFF.

This chain joins TRBV2 and TRBJ1-5; 10 bases agree with TRBD1. Germline loops: CDR1 SNHLY, CDR2 FYNNEI. The J segment lost 6 bases and the V segment lost 4 bases, leaving 3 bases of the junction unmatched. The CDR3 sequence is 14 residues long. The CDR3 is CASSGQGAGQPQHF. The CDR3 coding sequence is TGTGCCAGCAGTGGACAGGGGGCCGGTCAGCCCCAGCATTTT.

V and J are TRBV7-6 and TRBJ2-2; 11 bases agree with TRBD2. Germline values: CDR1 SGHVS, CDR2 FNYEAQ. The CDR3 extends over 18 amino acids. V lost 4 bases and J lost 2; bases outside the gene matches: 9. The DNA for the CDR3 is TGTGCCAGCAGCTCCGTATTGACTAGCGGGGATAACACCGGGGAGCTGTTTTTT. Protein sequence: CASSSVLTSGDNTGELFF.

The rearrangement joins TRBV4-2 to TRBJ1-3; D possibly corresponds to TRBD1 (5 bases). V was pared by 1 base and J by 4 bases, with 11 bases between. The CDR3 runs 15 residues. Germline V gene data show CDR1 as LGHNA and CDR2 as YNFKEQ. CDR3 in amino acids: CASSQGGLRGNTIYF. CDR3 in DNA: TGTGCCAGCAGCCAAGGGGGCTTGAGGGGAAACACCATATATTTT.